The sequence of this TCR beta chain was determined in a study of blood T cell repertoires in COVID-19. Unmatched junction bases numbered 15, after V lost 5 bases and J lost 2 bases. Germline CDR1 and CDR2: SEHNR and FQNEAQ (reference sequence). The CDR3 contains 17 residues. Repertoires were generated with immunoSEQ multiplex PCR, while TCRdb's copy carries only in-frame clones and drops some. The table has over 120,000 clones, around 80% seen once. The material sequenced was peripheral blood. V is TRBV7-9 and J is TRBJ2-7, with TRBD1 matching 7 bases. This TCR came from a man aged 60 to 75 with active or convalescent COVID-19. The chain's CDR3 is CASSKYSVRDSPYEQYF. The CDR3 DNA is TGTGCCAGCAGCAAATATTCTGTTAGGGACAGTCCCTACGAGCAGTACTTC. The complete variable domain, with remaining parts taken from reference TRBV7-9 and TRBJ2-7, reads DTGVSQNPRHKITKRGQNVTFRCDPISEHNRLYWYRQTLGQGPEFLTYFQNEAQLEKSRLLSDRFSAERPKGSFSTLEIQRTEQGDSAMYLCASSKYSVRDSPYEQYFGPGTRLTVT.